The rows below give T cell receptor beta chains drawn from one sample of a study of CD8+ T cells in alopecia areata. This table comes from immunoSEQ multiplex PCR, and its TCRdb copy is limited to in-frame clones, with some not included. The table includes over 110,000 clones, 51% detected once. Sequencing was performed on CD4+ T cells sorted from blood, taken at week 0. Receptor source: a human donor with alopecia areata. Both conserved end residues are part of each CDR3. Each record gives: J gene, D gene, V gene, CDR3 length, clone size, CDR3 protein, CDR3 DNA. A D gene is named only where the DNA matches it firmly. Rows give clone size only sometimes, using once, few, many, or a class for an expanded clone.

>TRBJ2-5|-|TRBV5-1|15|few
CASSLTMGYQETQYF
TGCGCCAGCAGCTTGACCATGGGATACCAAGAGACCCAGTACTTC
>TRBJ2-6|-|TRBV7-2|15|few
CASSFRLQGANVLTF
TGTGCCAGCAGCTTCCGTTTGCAGGGGGCCAACGTCCTGACTTTC
>TRBJ2-1|-|TRBV30|12|-
CAWSHWDNEQFF
TGTGCCTGGTCTCATTGGGACAATGAGCAGTTCTTC
>TRBJ2-1|TRBD2|TRBV9|15|few
CASSVRGTSMYEQFF
TGTGCCAGCAGCGTAAGGGGGACTAGCATGTATGAGCAGTTCTTC
>TRBJ1-2|TRBD1|TRBV19|14|once
CASSRGQTWYGYTF
TGTGCCAGTAGTCGGGGACAGACTTGGTATGGCTACACCTTC
>TRBJ1-4|TRBD1|TRBV30|14|-
CAWSRDRAPEKLFF
TGTGCCTGGAGCCGGGACAGGGCGCCAGAAAAACTGTTTTTT
>TRBJ2-3|-|TRBV29-1|14|few
CSVEPGLHTDTQYF
TGCAGCGTTGAACCTGGGCTTCACACAGATACGCAGTATTTT
>TRBJ2-1|-|TRBV7-3|15|few
CASSLMAKSYNEQFF
TGTGCCAGCAGCTTAATGGCAAAATCCTACAATGAGCAGTTCTTC
>TRBJ2-5|-|TRBV20-1|11|few
CSAREQETQYF
TGCAGTGCTAGAGAGCAAGAGACCCAGTACTTC
>TRBJ2-5|-|TRBV4-1|13|-
CASSQDGALTQYF
TGCGCCAGCAGCCAAGATGGGGCCTTGACCCAGTACTTC
>TRBJ2-7|TRBD2|TRBV29-1|12|-
CSARGGPYEQYF
TGCAGCGCCCGCGGGGGGCCCTACGAGCAGTACTTC
>TRBJ1-2|-|TRBV5-1|13|-
CASSLGDNYGYTF
TGCGCCAGCAGCCTTGGGGACAACTATGGCTACACCTTC
>TRBJ2-5|TRBD2|TRBV30|13|-
CAWSNAGVETQYF
TGTGCCTGGAGTAATGCGGGAGTAGAGACCCAGTACTTC
>TRBJ2-3|TRBD2|TRBV2|15|medium-sized
CASRETSGGRHTQYF
TGTGCCAGCAGGGAGACTAGCGGGGGACGGCATACGCAGTATTTT
>TRBJ1-2|TRBD1|TRBV2|13|-
CASTRDSPYGYTF
TGTGCCAGCACCCGGGACAGCCCATATGGCTACACCTTC
>TRBJ2-6|-|TRBV18|16|-
CASSPGTDPGANVLTF
TGTGCCAGCTCACCAGGAACGGATCCTGGGGCCAACGTCCTGACTTTC
>TRBJ2-7|-|TRBV30|14|few
CAWSMRRHTYEQYF
TGTGCCTGGAGTATGCGGCGCCACACCTACGAGCAGTACTTC
>TRBJ2-1|-|TRBV6-1|15|-
CASMDGQSSYNEQFF
TGTGCCAGCATGGACGGTCAGAGCTCCTACAATGAGCAGTTCTTC
>TRBJ1-1|-|TRBV29-1|11|-
CSVVVEPEAFF
TGCAGCGTTGTTGTTGAGCCTGAAGCTTTCTTT
>TRBJ2-7|TRBD1|TRBV29-1|14|-
CSVARTGGIYEQYF
TGCAGCGTAGCCAGGACAGGGGGGATCTACGAGCAGTACTTC
>TRBJ2-7|TRBD2|TRBV29-1|15|-
CSVVWSSGSTHEQYF
TGCAGCGTTGTTTGGTCTAGCGGGAGTACCCACGAGCAGTACTTC
>TRBJ2-1|-|TRBV28|11|-
CAGGDFKGQFF
TGTGCCGGAGGGGATTTCAAGGGGCAGTTCTTC